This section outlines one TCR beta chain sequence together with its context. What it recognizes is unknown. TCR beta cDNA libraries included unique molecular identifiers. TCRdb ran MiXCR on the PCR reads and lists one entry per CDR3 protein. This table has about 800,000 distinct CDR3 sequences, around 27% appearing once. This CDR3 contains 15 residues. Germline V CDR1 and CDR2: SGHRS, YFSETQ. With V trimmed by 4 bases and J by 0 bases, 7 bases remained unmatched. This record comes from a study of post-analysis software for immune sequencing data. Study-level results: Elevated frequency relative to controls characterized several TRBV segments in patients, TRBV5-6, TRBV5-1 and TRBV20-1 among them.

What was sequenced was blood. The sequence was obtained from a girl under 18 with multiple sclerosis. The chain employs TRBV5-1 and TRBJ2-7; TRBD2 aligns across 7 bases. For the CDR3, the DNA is TGCGCCAGCAGCGGGGGGGGTGTAAACTCCTACGAGCAGTACTTC. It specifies CASSGGGVNSYEQYF. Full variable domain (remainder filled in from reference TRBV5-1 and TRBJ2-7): KAGVTQTPRYLIKTRGQQVTLSCSPISGHRSVSWYQQTPGQGLQFLFEYFSETQRNKGNFPGRFSGRQFSNSRSEMNVSTLELGDSALYLCASSGGGVNSYEQYFGPGTRLTVT.